The present T cell receptor (beta chain) was sequenced within a study of OX40 agonist ivuxolimab in advanced cancers. General study findings and limits: Among the lowest peripheral clonal expansion occurred in 0.1-3.0 mg/kg partial responders. The authors did not determine the antigen specificity of the expanded peripheral T cells. At 0.1 to 3.0 mg/kg and by week 6, clonal expansion occurred in CD4+ and CD8+ blood T cells.

Note on this clone: What it binds is unknown.

Sampling times: baseline, cycle 4 day 1, cycle 7 day 1. With 4 bases clipped from V and 3 bases from J, the junction kept 7 bases outside the gene matches. This CDR3 is 15 amino acids long. The V gene's germline CDR1 is SGHDT and CDR2 YYEEEE. Some clones are missing from TCRdb's copy, which holds only in-frame ones; the method was immunoSEQ multiplex PCR. Of tens of thousands of clones in the sample, about 90% were seen once. This sequence was found in an adult with an advanced solid tumor such as melanoma, head and neck, liver or kidney cancer. V and J are TRBV5-6 and TRBJ2-7; 10 bases line up with TRBD2. Here the sequenced sample was CD4+ or CD8+ T cells sorted from blood, taken in a trial of the OX40 agonist ivuxolimab. The CDR3: CASSPGTSELYEQYF. The CDR3 coding sequence is TGTGCCAGCAGCCCCGGGACTAGCGAGCTCTACGAGCAGTACTTC.